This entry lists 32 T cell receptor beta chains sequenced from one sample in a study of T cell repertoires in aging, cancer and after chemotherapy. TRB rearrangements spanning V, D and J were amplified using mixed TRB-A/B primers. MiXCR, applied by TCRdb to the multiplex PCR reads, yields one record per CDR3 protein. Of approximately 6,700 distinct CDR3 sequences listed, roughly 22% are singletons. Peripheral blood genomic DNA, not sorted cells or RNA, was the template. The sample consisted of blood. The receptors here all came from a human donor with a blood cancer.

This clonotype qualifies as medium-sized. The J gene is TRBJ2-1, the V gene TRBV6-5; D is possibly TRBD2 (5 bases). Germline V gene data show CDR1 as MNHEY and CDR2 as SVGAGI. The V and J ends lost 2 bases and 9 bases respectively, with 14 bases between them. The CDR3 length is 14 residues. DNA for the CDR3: TGTGCCAGCAGTTACCTTGGAGGCCGGGGTGAGCAGTTCTTC. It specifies CASSYLGGRGEQFF.

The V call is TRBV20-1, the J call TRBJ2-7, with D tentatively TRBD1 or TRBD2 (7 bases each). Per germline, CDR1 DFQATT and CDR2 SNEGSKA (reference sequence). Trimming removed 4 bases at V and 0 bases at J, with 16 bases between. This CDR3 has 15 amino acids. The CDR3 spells CSAKQGRAGSYEQYF. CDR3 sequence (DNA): TGCAGTGCTAAACAGGGGAGGGCCGGCTCCTACGAGCAGTACTTC.

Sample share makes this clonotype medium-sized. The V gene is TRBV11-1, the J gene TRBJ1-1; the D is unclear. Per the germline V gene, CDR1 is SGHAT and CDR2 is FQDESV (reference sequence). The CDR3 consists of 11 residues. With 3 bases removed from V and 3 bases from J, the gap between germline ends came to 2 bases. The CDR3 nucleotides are TGTGCCAGCAGCTTGGACACTGAAGCTTTCTTT. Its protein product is CASSLDTEAFF. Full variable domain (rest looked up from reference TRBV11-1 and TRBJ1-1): EAEVAQSPRYKITEKSQAVAFWCDPISGHATLYWYRQILGQGPELLVQFQDESVVDDSQLPKDRFSAERLKGVDSTLKIQPAELGDSAMYLCASSLDTEAFFGQGTRLTVV.

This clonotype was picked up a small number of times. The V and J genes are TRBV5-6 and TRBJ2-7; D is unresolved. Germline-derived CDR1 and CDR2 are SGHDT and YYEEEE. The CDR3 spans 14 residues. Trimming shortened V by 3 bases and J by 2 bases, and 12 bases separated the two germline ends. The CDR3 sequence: CASSSGIFPYEQYF. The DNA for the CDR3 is TGTGCCAGCAGCTCAGGCATTTTTCCCTACGAGCAGTACTTC.

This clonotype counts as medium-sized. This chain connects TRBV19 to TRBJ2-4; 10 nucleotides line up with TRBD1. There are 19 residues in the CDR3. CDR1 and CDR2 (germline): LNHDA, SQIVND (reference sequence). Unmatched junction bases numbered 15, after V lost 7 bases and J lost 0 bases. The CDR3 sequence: CASNAGQGFIGGAKNIQYF. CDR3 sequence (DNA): TGTGCCAGTAATGCGGGACAGGGGTTTATCGGTGGAGCCAAAAACATTCAGTACTTC. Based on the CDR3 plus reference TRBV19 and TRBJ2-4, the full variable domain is DGGITQSPKYLFRKEGQNVTLSCEQNLNHDAMYWYRQDPGQGLRLIYYSQIVNDFQKGDIAEGYSVSREKKESFPLTVTSAQKNPTAFYLCASNAGQGFIGGAKNIQYFGAGTRLSVL.

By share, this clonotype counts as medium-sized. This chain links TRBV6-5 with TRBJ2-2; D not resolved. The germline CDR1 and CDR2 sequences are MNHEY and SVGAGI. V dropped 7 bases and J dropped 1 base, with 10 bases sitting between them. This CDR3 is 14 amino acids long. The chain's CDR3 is CASKPRRNTGELFF. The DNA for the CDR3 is TGTGCCAGCAAACCCCGTAGGAACACCGGGGAGCTGTTTTTT.

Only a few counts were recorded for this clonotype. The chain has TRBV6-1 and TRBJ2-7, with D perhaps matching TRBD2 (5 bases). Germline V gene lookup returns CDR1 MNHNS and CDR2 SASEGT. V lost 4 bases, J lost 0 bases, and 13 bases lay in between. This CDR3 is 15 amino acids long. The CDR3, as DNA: TGTGCCAGCAGTGCTCCCTGGGGAGTCTCCTACGAGCAGTACTTC. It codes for CASSAPWGVSYEQYF.

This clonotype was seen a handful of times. The CDR3 sequence: CSVPVSGSTDTQYF. The CDR3 region has the DNA TGCAGTGTCCCGGTTAGCGGGAGCACAGATACGCAGTATTTT. The rearrangement links TRBV20-1 to TRBJ2-3, with 7 bases aligning to TRBD2. The CDR3 contains 14 residues. Trimming cost V 7 bases and J 0 bases; bases outside gene matches: 7. The V gene's germline CDR1 is DFQATT and CDR2 SNEGSKA (reference sequence).

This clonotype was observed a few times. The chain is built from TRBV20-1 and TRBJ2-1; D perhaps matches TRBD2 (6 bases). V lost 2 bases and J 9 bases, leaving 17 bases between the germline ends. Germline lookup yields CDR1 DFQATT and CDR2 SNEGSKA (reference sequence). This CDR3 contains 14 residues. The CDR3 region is CSARRLASVSEQFF. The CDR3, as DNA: TGCAGTGCTAGAAGGCTCGCTAGCGTGAGTGAGCAGTTCTTC.

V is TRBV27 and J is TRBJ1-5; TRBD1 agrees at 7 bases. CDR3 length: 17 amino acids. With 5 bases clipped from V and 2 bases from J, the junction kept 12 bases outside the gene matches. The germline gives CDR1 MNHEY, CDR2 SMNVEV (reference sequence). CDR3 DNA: TGTGCCAGCAGTGCCCCGGGGACAGCGGGCGGCAATCAGCCCCAGCATTTT. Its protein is CASSAPGTAGGNQPQHF.

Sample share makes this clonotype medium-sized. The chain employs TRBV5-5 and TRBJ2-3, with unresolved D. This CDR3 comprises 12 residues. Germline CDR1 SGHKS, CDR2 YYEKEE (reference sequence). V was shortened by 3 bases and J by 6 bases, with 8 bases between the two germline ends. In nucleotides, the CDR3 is TGTGCCAGCAGCTCCCTCAGGGATACGCAGTATTTT. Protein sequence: CASSSLRDTQYF.

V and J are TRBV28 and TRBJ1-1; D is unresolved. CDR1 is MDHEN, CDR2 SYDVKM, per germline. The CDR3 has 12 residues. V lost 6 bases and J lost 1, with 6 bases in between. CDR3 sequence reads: CASRYQNTEAFF. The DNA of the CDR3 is TGTGCCAGCAGGTATCAGAACACTGAAGCTTTCTTT.

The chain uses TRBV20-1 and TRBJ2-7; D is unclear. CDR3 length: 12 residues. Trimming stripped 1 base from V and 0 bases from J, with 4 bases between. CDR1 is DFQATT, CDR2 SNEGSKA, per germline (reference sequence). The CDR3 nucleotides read TGCAGTGCTAGAGTTATCTCCTACGAGCAGTACTTC. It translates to CSARVISYEQYF.

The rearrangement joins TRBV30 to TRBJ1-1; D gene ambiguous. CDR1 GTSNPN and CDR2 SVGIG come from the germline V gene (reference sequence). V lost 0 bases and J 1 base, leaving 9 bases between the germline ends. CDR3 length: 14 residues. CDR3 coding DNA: TGTGCCTGGAGTGTATCGACGGGGAACACTGAAGCTTTCTTT. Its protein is CAWSVSTGNTEAFF.

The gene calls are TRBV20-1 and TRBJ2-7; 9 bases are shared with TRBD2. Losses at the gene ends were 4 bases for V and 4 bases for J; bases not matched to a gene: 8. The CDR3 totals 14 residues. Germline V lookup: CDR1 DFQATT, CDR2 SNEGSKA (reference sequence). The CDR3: CSATREGTLYEQYF. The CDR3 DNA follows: TGCAGTGCTACGCGGGAGGGGACTCTATACGAGCAGTACTTC.

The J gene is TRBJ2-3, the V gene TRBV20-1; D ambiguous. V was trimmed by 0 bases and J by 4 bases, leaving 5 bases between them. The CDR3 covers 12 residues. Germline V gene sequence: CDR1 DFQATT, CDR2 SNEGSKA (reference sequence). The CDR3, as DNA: TGCAGTGCTAGAGATATAGCAGATACGCAGTATTTT. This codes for CSARDIADTQYF.

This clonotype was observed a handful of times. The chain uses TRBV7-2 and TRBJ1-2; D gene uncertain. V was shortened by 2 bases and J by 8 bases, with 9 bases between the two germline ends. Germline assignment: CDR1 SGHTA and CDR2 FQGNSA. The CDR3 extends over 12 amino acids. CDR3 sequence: CASSLSGYGYTF. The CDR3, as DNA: TGTGCCAGCAGCTTAAGTGGGTACGGCTACACCTTC.

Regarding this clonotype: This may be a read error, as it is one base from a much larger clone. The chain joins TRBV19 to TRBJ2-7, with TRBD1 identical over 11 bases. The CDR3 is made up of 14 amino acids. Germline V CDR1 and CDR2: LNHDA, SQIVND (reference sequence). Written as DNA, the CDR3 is TGTTCCAGTTCCGGGACAGGGGGATCCTACGAGCAGTACTTC. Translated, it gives CSSSGTGGSYEQYF.

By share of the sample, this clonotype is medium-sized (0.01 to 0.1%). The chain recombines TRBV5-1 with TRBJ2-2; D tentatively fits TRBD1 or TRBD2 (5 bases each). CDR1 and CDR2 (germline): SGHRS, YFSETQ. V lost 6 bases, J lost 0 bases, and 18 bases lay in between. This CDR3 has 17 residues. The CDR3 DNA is TGCGCCAGCACAGTTCCCGGGACCGGGCCGAACACCGGGGAGCTGTTTTTT. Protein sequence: CASTVPGTGPNTGELFF.

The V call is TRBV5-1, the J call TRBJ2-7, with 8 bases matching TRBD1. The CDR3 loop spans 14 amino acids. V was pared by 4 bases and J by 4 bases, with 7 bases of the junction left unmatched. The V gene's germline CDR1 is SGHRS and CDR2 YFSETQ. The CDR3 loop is CASSLGQVGYEQYF. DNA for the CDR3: TGCGCCAGCAGCCTGGGACAGGTAGGATACGAGCAGTACTTC. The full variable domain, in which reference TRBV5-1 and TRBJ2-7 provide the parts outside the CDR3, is KAGVTQTPRYLIKTRGQQVTLSCSPISGHRSVSWYQQTPGQGLQFLFEYFSETQRNKGNFPGRFSGRQFSNSRSEMNVSTLELGDSALYLCASSLGQVGYEQYFGPGTRLTVT.

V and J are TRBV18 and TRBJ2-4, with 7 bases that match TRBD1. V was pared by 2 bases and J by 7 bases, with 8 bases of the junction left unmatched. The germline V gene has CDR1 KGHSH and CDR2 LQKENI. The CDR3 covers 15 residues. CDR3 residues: CASSPSPQGSNIQYF. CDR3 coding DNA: TGTGCCAGCTCACCATCCCCACAGGGGAGCAACATTCAGTACTTC.

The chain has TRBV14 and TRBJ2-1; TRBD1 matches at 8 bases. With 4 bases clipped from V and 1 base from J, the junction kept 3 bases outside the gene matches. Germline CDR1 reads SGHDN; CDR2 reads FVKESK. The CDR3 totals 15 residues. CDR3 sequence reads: CASSRTGGSYNEQFF. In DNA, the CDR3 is TGTGCCAGCAGCCGTACAGGGGGGTCCTACAATGAGCAGTTCTTC.

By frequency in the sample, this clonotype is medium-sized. In DNA, the CDR3 is TGTGCCAGCAGCTTGGCTAACAGGGGTCCCACTGAAGCTTTCTTT. Amino acid sequence: CASSLANRGPTEAFF. The V gene is TRBV5-4, the J gene TRBJ1-1; 7 bases match TRBD1. V gave up 0 bases and J gave up 4 bases; unmatched junction bases: 6. The CDR3 has 15 residues. CDR1 SGHNT and CDR2 YYREEE come from the germline V gene (reference sequence).

This CDR3 is CASSLNPGLSYEQYF. For the CDR3, the DNA is TGTGCCAGCAGCTTAAACCCAGGGCTCTCCTACGAGCAGTACTTC. The gene calls are TRBV7-2 and TRBJ2-7; possible D gene TRBD1, 5 bases. The CDR3 runs to 15 residues. The V end was cut by 2 bases, the J end by 0 bases, with 11 bases between. The germline gives CDR1 SGHTA, CDR2 FQGNSA.

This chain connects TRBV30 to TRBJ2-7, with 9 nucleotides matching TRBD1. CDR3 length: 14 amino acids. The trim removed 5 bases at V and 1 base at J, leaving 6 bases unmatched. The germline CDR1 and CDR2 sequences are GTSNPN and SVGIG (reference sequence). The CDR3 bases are TGTGCCTGGCTCCGGGACAGGGTGTCCTACGAGCAGTACTTC. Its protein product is CAWLRDRVSYEQYF.

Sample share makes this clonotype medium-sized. The CDR3 DNA sequence: TGTGCCAGCACCAGAAGGGCAGGCTCTGGAAACACCATATATTTT. The encoded protein is CASTRRAGSGNTIYF. This chain connects TRBV6-1 to TRBJ1-3; D remains ambiguous. The CDR3 is made up of 15 amino acids. The germline gives CDR1 MNHNS, CDR2 SASEGT. Trimming removed 7 bases from V and 0 bases from J, with 13 bases in between.

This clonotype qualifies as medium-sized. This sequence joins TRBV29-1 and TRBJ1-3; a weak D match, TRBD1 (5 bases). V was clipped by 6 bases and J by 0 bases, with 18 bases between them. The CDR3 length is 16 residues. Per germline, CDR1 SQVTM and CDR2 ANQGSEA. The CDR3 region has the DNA TGCAGCGTGGGACGCTCCGGGGTCGACTCTGGAAACACCATATATTTT. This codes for CSVGRSGVDSGNTIYF.

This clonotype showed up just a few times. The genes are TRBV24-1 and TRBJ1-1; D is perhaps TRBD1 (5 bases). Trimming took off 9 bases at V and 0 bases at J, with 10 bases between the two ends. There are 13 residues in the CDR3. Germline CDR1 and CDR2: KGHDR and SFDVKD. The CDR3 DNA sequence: TGTGCCACCCGACAGACAATGAACACTGAAGCTTTCTTT. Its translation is CATRQTMNTEAFF.

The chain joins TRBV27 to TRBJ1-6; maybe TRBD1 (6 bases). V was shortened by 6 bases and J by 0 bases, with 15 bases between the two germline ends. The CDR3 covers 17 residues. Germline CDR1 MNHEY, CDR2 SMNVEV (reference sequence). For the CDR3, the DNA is TGTGCCAGCAGAAGGCGGGGGGCGAGCTCCTATAATTCACCCCTCCACTTT. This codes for CASRRRGASSYNSPLHF.

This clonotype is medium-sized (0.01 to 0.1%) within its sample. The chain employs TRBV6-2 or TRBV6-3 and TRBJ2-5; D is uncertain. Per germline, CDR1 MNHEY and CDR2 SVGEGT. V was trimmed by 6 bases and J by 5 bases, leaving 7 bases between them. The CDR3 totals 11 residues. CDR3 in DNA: TGTGCCAGCAGGGTAGGGGAGACCCAGTACTTC. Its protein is CASRVGETQYF.

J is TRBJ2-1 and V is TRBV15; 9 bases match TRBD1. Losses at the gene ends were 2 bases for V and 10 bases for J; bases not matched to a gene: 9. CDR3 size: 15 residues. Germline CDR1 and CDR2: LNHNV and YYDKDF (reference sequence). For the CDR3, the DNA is TGTGCCACCAGCAGACCACAGGGGGCCCCCTACGAGCAGTTCTTC. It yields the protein CATSRPQGAPYEQFF.

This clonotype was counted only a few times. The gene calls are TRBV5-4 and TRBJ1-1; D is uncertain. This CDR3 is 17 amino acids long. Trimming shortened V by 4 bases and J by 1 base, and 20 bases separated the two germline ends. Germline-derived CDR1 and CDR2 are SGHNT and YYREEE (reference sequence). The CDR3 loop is CASSTVGWRQKNTEAFF. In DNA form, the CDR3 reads TGTGCCAGCAGCACGGTAGGTTGGAGGCAGAAGAACACTGAAGCTTTCTTT.